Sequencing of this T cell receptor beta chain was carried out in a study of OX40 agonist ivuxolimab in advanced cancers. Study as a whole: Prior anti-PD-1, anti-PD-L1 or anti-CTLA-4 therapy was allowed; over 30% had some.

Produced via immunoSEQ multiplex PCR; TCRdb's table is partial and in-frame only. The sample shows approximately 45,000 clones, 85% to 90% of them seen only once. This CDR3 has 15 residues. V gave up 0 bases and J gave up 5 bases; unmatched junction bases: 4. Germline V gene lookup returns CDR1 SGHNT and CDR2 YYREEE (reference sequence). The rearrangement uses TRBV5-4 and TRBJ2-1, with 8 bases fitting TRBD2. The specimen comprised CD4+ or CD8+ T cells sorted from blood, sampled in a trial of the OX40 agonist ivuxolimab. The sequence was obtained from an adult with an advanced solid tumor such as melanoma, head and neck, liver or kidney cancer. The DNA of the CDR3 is TGTGCCAGCAGCTTGGGCAGCGGGAGAGACAATGAGCAGTTCTTC. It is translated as CASSLGSGRDNEQFF.